This passage covers 14 T cell receptor beta chains from one sample sequenced in a study of blood T cells in healthy people across ages. With a J-beta primer mix and a sample-barcoded 5' primer, a second PCR ran 7 to 11 cycles. TCRdb re-derived calls from the 5' RACE reads in MiXCR, one entry per CDR3 protein. The sample records some 860,000 distinct CDR3 sequences, more than 55% being singletons. What was sequenced was blood. Receptors were obtained from a man aged 35 to 55 in good health.

The chain couples TRBV29-1 to TRBJ2-4; 7 bases are shared with TRBD1. The J call may be wrong; the DNA end is better matched by TRBJ2-7. CDR3 length equals 12 residues. Germline CDR1 and CDR2: SQVTM and ANQGSEA. Written as DNA, the CDR3 is TGCAGCGCCGGGACAGCCTCTTACGAGCAGTACTTC. Translated, it gives CSAGTASYEQYF.

V is TRBV29-1 and J is TRBJ2-7, with 7 bases lining up with TRBD1. From germline, CDR1 is SQVTM and CDR2 ANQGSEA. This CDR3 comprises 14 residues. Unmatched junction bases numbered 8, after V lost 0 bases and J lost 6 bases. CDR3 in DNA: TGCAGCGTTGAAGATTACAGGGGAATAAGCGAGCAGTACTTC. Amino acid sequence: CSVEDYRGISEQYF.

This clonotype was found many times. V usage is TRBV20-1 and J usage is TRBJ2-5, with 10 bases that match TRBD2. V gave up 4 bases and J gave up 4 bases; unmatched junction bases: 6. Germline V lookup: CDR1 DFQATT, CDR2 SNEGSKA (reference sequence). The CDR3 has 14 residues. In DNA form, the CDR3 reads TGCAGTGCTAAGCGGGAGGGCGCGTCAGAGACCCAGTACTTC. This sequence encodes CSAKREGASETQYF.

The table lists this clonotype with a few counts. The CDR3 here is CASSQEERGGYEQYF. DNA of the CDR3: TGTGCCAGCAGCCAAGAGGAGAGAGGGGGCTACGAGCAGTACTTC. The rearrangement links TRBV4-2 to TRBJ2-7, with D maybe TRBD1 (6 bases). V lost 0 bases and J 3 bases, leaving 12 bases between the germline ends. There are 15 residues in the CDR3. Germline V gene data show CDR1 as LGHNA and CDR2 as YNFKEQ.

The chain employs TRBV28 and TRBJ2-7; 7 bases line up with TRBD2. This CDR3 has 13 residues. With V trimmed by 4 bases and J by 4 bases, 4 bases remained unmatched. The V gene's germline CDR1 is MDHEN and CDR2 SYDVKM. The CDR3 protein is CASSSPSGYEQYF. The CDR3 bases are TGTGCCAGCAGTTCCCCTAGCGGATACGAGCAGTACTTC. Filled out from reference TRBV28 and TRBJ2-7, the complete variable domain reads DVKVTQSSRYLVKRTGEKVFLECVQDMDHENMFWYRQDPGLGLRLIYFSYDVKMKEKGDIPEGYSVSREKKERFSLILESASTNQTSMYLCASSSPSGYEQYFGPGTRLTVT.

In this sample, this clonotype turned up a few times. The genes are TRBV7-2 and TRBJ1-6; no clear D gene. Trimming cost V 2 bases and J 7 bases, with 12 bases left between them. Germline V CDR1 and CDR2: SGHTA, FQGNSA. The CDR3 is 15 residues long. The CDR3 DNA is TGTGCCAGCAGCTTATACCAGGCGGGGAATTCACCCCTCCACTTT. Translation gives CASSLYQAGNSPLHF.

This chain connects TRBV6-4 to TRBJ2-7, with 8 bases fitting TRBD2. J lost 7 bases, V lost 6 bases, and 11 bases had no gene match. Germline values: CDR1 MRHNA, CDR2 SNTAGT. This CDR3 is built from 14 residues. CDR3 residues: CASSNIGGANEQYF. The CDR3 DNA reads as TGTGCCAGCAGCAATATCGGGGGGGCTAATGAGCAGTACTTC.

This chain links TRBV27 with TRBJ2-7, with D perhaps matching TRBD1 or TRBD2 (6 bases each). The germline CDR1 and CDR2 sequences are MNHEY and SMNVEV (reference sequence). Trimming shortened V by 6 bases and J by 4 bases, and 13 bases separated the two germline ends. The CDR3 sequence is 13 residues long. CDR3 nucleotides: TGTGCCAGCAGGGGACTTCAGGGGTACGAGCAGTACTTC. This codes for CASRGLQGYEQYF.

This clonotype came up many times. The DNA for the CDR3 is TGTGCCAGCAGCGCTCTAGCGGGGACCTACGAGCAGTACTTC. As protein: CASSALAGTYEQYF. The chain carries TRBV7-2 and TRBJ2-7, with TRBD2 identical over 9 bases. There are 14 residues in the CDR3. Germline assignment: CDR1 SGHTA and CDR2 FQGNSA. After removal of 5 bases from V and 2 bases from J, the junction contained 4 bases not matched to a gene.

This clonotype was detected a few times. The V gene is TRBV5-1, the J gene TRBJ2-3; D may be TRBD1 or TRBD2 (5 bases each). The CDR3 consists of 15 residues. The germline V gene has CDR1 SGHRS and CDR2 YFSETQ. V lost 0 bases to trimming and J lost 5 bases, with 13 bases between them. As DNA, the CDR3 is TGCGCCAGCAGCTTGGCGGGTCAGAGGGGAGATACGCAGTATTTT. Residues: CASSLAGQRGDTQYF.

This chain connects TRBV2 to TRBJ2-1; the match to TRBD1 covers 9 bases. The germline gives CDR1 SNHLY, CDR2 FYNNEI. V was clipped by 7 bases and J by 2 bases; unmatched bases: 3. This CDR3 spans 14 amino acids. The CDR3 sequence: CASKDRGAYNEQFF. CDR3 in DNA: TGTGCCAGCAAGGACAGGGGTGCCTACAATGAGCAGTTCTTC. Supplemented by reference TRBV2 and TRBJ2-1, the full variable domain reads EPEVTQTPSHQVTQMGQEVILRCVPISNHLYFYWYRQILGQKVEFLVSFYNNEISEKSEIFDDQFSVERPDGSNFTLKIRSTKLEDSAMYFCASKDRGAYNEQFFGPGTRLTVL.

The chain's CDR3 is CASSPPDGRWEAFF. CDR3 nucleotides: TGTGCCAGCTCACCACCGGACGGCAGGTGGGAAGCTTTCTTT. The chain recombines TRBV18 with TRBJ1-1; D unresolved. Germline CDR1 reads KGHSH; CDR2 reads LQKENI. There are 14 residues in the CDR3. Trimming removed 0 bases at V and 8 bases at J, with 13 bases between.

This chain uses TRBV19 with TRBJ1-2; D uncertain. The CDR3 loop spans 13 amino acids. Between the trimmed V and J ends, which lost 7 bases and 5 bases, there was a span of 14 bases. Germline CDR1 reads LNHDA; CDR2 reads SQIVND (reference sequence). CDR3 in DNA: TGTGCCAGTACCGACTCTCTCTTGTATGGCTACACCTTC. Translated: CASTDSLLYGYTF.

The genes are TRBV7-2 and TRBJ1-4; 7 bases are shared with TRBD1. The CDR3 contains 13 residues. The V segment lost 7 bases and the J segment 8 bases; nucleotides outside the gene matches: 7. Germline assignment: CDR1 SGHTA and CDR2 FQGNSA. The CDR3 is CASTRDRAEKLFF. CDR3 bases: TGTGCCAGCACAAGAGACAGGGCCGAAAAACTGTTTTTT.